This TCR beta chain was identified during a study of blood T cell repertoires in COVID-19. The germline V gene has CDR1 MNHEY and CDR2 SVGAGI. The ends were cut back, 4 bases at V and 1 base at J, with 14 bases in the middle. The CDR3 extends over 16 amino acids. Data came from immunoSEQ multiplex PCR; TCRdb stores just in-frame clones and leaves some out. The top ten clones hold roughly 2% of a sample with approximately 390,000 clones, approximately 86% of them seen once. The TCR sequence derives from a woman aged 35 to 49 with acute COVID-19. Source material: PBMCs or T cells enriched from blood (not recorded which). The chain employs TRBV6-5 and TRBJ1-3; D is perhaps TRBD1 (5 bases). The CDR3, as DNA: TGTGCCAGCAGTTTAGGGGTTGGGGGGTCTGGAAACACCATATATTTT. This encodes CASSLGVGGSGNTIYF.